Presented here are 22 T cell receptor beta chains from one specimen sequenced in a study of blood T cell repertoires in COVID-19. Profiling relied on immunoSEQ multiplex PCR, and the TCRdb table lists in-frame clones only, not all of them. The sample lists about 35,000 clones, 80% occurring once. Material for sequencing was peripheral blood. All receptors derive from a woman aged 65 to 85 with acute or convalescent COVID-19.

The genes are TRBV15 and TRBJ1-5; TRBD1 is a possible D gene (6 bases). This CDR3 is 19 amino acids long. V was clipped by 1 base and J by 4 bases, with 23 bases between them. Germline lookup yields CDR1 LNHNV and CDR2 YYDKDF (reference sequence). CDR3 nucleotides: TGTGCCACCAGCAGAGGGAGTTTGCAGGACAGTGCTGAAAATCAGCCCCAGCATTTT. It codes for CATSRGSLQDSAENQPQHF.

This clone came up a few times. The CDR3 loop reads CASSLGMAGGRDLHGYTF. In DNA form, the CDR3 reads TGCGCCAGCAGCTTGGGCATGGCAGGGGGACGAGACCTGCATGGCTACACCTTC. The chain uses TRBV5-1 and TRBJ1-2, with 7 nucleotides matching TRBD1. The V gene's germline CDR1 is SGHRS and CDR2 YFSETQ. There are 18 residues in the CDR3. Losses at the gene ends were 0 bases for V and 6 bases for J; bases not matched to a gene: 17.

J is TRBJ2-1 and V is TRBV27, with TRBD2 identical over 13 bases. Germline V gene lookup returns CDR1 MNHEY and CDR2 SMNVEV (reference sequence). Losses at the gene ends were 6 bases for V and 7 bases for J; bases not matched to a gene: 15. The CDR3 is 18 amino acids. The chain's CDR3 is CASRIGLAGDYWLNEQFF. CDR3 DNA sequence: TGTGCCAGCAGAATCGGACTAGCGGGAGACTATTGGTTAAATGAGCAGTTCTTC.

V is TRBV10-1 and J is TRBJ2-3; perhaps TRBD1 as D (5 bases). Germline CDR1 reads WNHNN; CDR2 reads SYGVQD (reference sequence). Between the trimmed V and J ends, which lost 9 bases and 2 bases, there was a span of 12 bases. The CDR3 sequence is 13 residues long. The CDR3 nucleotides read TGCGCCAGTTCCAGGGATCCCACAGATACGCAGTATTTT. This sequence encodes CASSRDPTDTQYF.

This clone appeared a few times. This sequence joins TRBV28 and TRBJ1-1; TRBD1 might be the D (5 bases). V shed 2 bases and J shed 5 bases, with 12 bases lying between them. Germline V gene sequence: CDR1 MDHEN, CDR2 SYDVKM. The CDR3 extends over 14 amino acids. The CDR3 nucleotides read TGTGCCAGCAGTTTAATCTCGGGGGGTACTGAAGCTTTCTTT. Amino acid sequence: CASSLISGGTEAFF.

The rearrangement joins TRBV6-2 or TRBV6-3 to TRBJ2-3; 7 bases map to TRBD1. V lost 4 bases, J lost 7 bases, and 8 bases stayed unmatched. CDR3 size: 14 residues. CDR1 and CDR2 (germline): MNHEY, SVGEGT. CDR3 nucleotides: TGTGCCAGCAGTTCGGACAGGAAGGTTAATACGCAGTATTTT. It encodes CASSSDRKVNTQYF.

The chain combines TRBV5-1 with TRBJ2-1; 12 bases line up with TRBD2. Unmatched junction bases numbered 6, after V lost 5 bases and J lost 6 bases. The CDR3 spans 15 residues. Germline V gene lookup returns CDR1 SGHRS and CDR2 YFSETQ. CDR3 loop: CASRLGLAGPNEQFF. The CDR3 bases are TGCGCCAGCAGACTGGGACTAGCGGGCCCCAATGAGCAGTTCTTC.

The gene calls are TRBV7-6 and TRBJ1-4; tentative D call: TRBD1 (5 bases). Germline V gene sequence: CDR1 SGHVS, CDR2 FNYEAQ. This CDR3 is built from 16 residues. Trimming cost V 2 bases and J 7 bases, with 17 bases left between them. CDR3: CASSLNTPGEGEKLFF. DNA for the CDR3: TGTGCCAGCAGCTTAAATACCCCGGGGGAAGGTGAAAAACTGTTTTTT. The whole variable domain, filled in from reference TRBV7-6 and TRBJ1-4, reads GAGVSQSPRYKVTKRGQDVALRCDPISGHVSLYWYRQALGQGPEFLTYFNYEAQQDKSGLPNDRFSAERPEGSISTLTIQRTEQRDSAMYRCASSLNTPGEGEKLFFGSGTQLSVL.

The CDR3 spells CAISEGEAGQETQYF. The CDR3 nucleotides are TGTGCCATCAGTGAGGGGGAAGCGGGCCAAGAGACCCAGTACTTC. The chain combines TRBV10-3 with TRBJ2-5; maybe TRBD2 (6 bases). Germline V lookup: CDR1 ENHRY, CDR2 SYGVKD. The CDR3 loop spans 15 amino acids. The germline V and J ends were trimmed by 2 bases and 1 base, with 11 bases remaining between them.

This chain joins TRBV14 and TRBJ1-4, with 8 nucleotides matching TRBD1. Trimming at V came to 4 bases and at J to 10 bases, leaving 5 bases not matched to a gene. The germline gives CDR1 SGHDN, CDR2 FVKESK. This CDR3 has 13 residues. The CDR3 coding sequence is TGTGCCAGCAGCCCGGACAGGGCTGGAAAACTGTTTTTT. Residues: CASSPDRAGKLFF.

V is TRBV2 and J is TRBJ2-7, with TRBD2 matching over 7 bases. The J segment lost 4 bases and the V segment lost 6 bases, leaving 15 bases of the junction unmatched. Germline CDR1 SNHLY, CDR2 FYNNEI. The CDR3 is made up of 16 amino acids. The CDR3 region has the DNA TGTGCCAGCAGGATCCCGGGGAGGGCTGGTTCGTACGAGCAGTACTTC. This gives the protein CASRIPGRAGSYEQYF.

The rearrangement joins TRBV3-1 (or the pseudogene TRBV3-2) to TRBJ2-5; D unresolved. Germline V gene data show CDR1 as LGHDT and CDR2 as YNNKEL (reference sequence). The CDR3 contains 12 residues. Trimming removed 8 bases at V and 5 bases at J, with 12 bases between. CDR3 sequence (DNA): TGTGCCAGCTCACGGCTGAGGGAGACCCAGTACTTC. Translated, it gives CASSRLRETQYF.

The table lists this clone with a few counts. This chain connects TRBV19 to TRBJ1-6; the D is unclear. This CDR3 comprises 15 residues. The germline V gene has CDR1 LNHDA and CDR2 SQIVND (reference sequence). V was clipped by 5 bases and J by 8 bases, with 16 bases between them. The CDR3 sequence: CASSFAAALDSPLHF. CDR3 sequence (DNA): TGTGCCAGTAGTTTTGCGGCAGCCCTAGATTCACCCCTCCACTTT.

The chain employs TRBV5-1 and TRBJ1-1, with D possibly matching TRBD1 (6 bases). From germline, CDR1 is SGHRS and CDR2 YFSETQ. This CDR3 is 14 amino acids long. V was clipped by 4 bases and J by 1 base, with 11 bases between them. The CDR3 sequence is CASSRDTPNTEAFF. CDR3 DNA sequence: TGCGCCAGCAGCAGGGACACTCCGAACACTGAAGCTTTCTTT.

The CDR3 region has the DNA TGTGCCAGCAGCCGTTCATCGGTACGGGGGGCGGGCGAGCAGTACTTC. Residues: CASSRSSVRGAGEQYF. V is TRBV5-4 and J is TRBJ2-7; a weak D match, TRBD2 (7 bases). Trimming removed 4 bases from V and 6 bases from J, with 23 bases in between. Germline V gives CDR1 SGHNT, CDR2 YYREEE (reference sequence). CDR3 length: 16 amino acids.

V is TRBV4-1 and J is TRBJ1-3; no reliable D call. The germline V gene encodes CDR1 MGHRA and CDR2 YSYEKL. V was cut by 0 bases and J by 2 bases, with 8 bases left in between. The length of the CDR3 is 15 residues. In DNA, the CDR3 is TGCGCCAGCAGCCAAGACAGGCTTGCTGGAAACACCATATATTTT. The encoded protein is CASSQDRLAGNTIYF.

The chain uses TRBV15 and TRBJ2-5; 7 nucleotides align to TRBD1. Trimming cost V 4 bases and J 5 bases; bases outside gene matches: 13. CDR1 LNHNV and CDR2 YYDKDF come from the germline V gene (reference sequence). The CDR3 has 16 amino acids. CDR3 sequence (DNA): TGTGCCACCAGCACGGAAAGACAGGGAAGGGGTGAGACCCAGTACTTC. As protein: CATSTERQGRGETQYF.

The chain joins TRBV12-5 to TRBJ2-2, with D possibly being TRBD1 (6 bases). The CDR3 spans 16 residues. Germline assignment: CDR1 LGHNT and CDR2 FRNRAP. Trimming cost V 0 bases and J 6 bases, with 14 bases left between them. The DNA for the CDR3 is TGTGCTAGTGGTTTGGTACAGGGTCTAGGGTCCGGGGAGCTGTTTTTT. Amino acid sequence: CASGLVQGLGSGELFF.

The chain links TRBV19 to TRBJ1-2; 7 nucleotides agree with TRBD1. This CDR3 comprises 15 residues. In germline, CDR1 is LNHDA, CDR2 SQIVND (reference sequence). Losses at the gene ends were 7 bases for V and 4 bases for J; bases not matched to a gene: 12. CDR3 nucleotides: TGTGCCAGTAAGAACCCGACAGGGCTTGCCTATGGCTACACCTTC. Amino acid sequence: CASKNPTGLAYGYTF.

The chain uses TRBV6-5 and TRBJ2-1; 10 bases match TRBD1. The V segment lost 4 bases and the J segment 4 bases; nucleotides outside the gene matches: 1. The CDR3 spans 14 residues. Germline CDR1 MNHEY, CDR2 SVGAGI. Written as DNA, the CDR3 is TGTGCCAGCAGTTGGGGACAGGGGTACAATGAGCAGTTCTTC. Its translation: CASSWGQGYNEQFF.

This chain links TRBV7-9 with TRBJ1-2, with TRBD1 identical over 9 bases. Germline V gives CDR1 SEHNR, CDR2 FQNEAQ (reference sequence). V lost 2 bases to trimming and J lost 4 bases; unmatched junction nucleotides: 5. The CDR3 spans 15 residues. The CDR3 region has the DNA TGTGCCAGCAGCTTATTTCGGACAGGGGTCTATGGCTACACCTTC. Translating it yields CASSLFRTGVYGYTF.

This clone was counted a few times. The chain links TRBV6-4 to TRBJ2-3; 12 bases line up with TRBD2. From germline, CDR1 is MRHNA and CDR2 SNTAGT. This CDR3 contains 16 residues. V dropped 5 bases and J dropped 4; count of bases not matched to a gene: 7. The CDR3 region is CASSRSSGGVPDTQYF. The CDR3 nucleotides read TGTGCCAGCAGTCGATCTAGCGGGGGGGTTCCAGATACGCAGTATTTT.